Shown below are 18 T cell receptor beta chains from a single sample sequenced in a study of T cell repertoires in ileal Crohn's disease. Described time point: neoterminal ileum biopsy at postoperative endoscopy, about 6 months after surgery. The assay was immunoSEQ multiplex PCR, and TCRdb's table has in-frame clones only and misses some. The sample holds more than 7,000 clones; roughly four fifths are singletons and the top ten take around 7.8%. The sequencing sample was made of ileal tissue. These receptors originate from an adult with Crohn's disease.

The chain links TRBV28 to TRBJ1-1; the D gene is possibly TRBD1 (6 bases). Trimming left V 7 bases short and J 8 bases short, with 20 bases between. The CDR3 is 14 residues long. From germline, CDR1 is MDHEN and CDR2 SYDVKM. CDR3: CASNQPRGQREAFF. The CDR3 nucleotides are TGTGCCAGCAATCAACCTCGGGGACAACGGGAAGCTTTCTTT.

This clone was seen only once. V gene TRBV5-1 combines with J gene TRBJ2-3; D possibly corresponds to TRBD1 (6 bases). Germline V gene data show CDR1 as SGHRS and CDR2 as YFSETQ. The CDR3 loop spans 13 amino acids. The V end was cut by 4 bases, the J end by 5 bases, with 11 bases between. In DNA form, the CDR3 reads TGCGCCAGCAGCCCGGACAGTCAAGATACGCAGTATTTT. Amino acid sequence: CASSPDSQDTQYF.

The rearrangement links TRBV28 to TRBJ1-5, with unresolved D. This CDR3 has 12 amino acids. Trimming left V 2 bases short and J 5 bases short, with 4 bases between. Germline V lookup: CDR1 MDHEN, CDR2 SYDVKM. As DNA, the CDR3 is TGTGCCAGCAGTTTACGAGATCAGCCCCAGCATTTT. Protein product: CASSLRDQPQHF. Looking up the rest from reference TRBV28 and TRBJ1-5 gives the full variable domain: DVKVTQSSRYLVKRTGEKVFLECVQDMDHENMFWYRQDPGLGLRLIYFSYDVKMKEKGDIPEGYSVSREKKERFSLILESASTNQTSMYLCASSLRDQPQHFGDGTRLSIL.

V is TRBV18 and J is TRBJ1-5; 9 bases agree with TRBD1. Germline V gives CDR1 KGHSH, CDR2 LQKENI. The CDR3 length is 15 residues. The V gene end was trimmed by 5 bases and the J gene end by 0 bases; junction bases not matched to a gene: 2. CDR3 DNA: TGTGCCAGCTCAGGGACAGGGAGTAGCAATCAGCCCCAGCATTTT. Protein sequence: CASSGTGSSNQPQHF.

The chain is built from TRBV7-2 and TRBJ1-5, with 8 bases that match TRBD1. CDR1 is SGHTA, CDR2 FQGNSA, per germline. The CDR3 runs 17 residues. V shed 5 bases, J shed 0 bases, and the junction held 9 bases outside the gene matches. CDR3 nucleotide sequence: TGTGCCAGCAGCCTTGGACAGGGCATACATAGCAATCAGCCCCAGCATTTT. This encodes CASSLGQGIHSNQPQHF.

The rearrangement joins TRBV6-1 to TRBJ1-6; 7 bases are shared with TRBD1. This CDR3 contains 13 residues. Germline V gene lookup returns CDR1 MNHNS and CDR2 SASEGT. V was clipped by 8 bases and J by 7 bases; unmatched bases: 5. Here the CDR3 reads CASHGTENSPLHF. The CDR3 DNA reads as TGTGCCAGCCATGGGACAGAAAATTCACCCCTCCACTTT.

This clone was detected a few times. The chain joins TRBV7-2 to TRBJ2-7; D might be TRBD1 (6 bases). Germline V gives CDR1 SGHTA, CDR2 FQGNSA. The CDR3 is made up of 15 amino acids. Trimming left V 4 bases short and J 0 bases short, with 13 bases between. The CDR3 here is CASSWSGTPSYEQYF. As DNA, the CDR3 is TGTGCCAGCAGCTGGTCGGGGACACCCTCCTACGAGCAGTACTTC.

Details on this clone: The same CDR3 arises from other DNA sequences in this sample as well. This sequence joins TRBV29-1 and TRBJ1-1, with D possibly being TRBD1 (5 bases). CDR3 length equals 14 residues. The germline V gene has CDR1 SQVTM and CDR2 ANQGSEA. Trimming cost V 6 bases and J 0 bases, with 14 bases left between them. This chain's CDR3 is CSVVPTGVNTEAFF. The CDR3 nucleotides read TGCAGCGTCGTTCCTACGGGGGTGAACACTGAAGCTTTCTTT. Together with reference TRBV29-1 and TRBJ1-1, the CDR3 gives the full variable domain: SAVISQKPSRDICQRGTSLTIQCQVDSQVTMMFWYRQQPGQSLTLIATANQGSEATYESGFVIDKFPISRPNLTFSTLTVSNMSPEDSSIYLCSVVPTGVNTEAFFGQGTRLTVV.

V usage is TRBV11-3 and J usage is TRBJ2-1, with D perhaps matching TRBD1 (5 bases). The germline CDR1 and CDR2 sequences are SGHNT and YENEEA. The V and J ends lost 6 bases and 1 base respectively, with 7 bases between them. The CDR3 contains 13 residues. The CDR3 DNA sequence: TGTGCCAGCAGTACAGGTTCCTACAATGAGCAGTTCTTC. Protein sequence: CASSTGSYNEQFF. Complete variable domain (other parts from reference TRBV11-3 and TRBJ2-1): EAGVVQSPRYKIIEKKQPVAFWCNPISGHNTLYWYLQNLGQGPELLIRYENEEAVDDSQLPKDRFSAERLKGVDSTLKIQPAELGDSAVYLCASSTGSYNEQFFGPGTRLTVL.

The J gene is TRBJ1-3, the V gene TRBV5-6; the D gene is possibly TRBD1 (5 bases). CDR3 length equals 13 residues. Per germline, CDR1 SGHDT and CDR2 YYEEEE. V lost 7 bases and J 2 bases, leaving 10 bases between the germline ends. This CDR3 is CASQGITGNTIYF. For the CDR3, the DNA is TGTGCCAGCCAGGGAATCACTGGAAACACCATATATTTT.

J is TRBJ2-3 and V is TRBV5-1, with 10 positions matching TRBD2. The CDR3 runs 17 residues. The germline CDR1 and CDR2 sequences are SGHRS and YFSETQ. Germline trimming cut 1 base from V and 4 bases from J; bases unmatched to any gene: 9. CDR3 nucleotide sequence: TGCGCCAGCAGCTTGTTAGGTAGCGGGGGGTCCTCAGATACGCAGTATTTT. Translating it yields CASSLLGSGGSSDTQYF.

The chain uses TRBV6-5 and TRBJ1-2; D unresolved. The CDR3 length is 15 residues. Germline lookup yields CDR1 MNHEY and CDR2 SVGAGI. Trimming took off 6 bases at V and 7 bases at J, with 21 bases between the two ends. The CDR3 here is CASSPSPSGGIGYTF. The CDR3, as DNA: TGTGCCAGCAGCCCCTCACCGTCCGGAGGGATTGGCTACACCTTC.

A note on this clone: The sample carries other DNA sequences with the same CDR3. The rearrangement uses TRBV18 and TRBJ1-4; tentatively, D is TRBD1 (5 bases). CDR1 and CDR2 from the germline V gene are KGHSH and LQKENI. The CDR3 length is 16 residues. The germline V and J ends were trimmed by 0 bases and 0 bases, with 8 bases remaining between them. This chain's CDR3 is CASSPPDSPTNEKLFF. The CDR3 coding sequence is TGTGCCAGCTCACCACCCGACAGCCCAACTAATGAAAAACTGTTTTTT.

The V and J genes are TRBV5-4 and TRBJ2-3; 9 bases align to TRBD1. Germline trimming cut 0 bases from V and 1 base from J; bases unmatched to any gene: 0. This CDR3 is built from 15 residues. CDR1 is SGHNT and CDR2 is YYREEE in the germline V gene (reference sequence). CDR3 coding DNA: TGTGCCAGCAGCTTGGACAGGGGGCGCACAGATACGCAGTATTTT. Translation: CASSLDRGRTDTQYF.

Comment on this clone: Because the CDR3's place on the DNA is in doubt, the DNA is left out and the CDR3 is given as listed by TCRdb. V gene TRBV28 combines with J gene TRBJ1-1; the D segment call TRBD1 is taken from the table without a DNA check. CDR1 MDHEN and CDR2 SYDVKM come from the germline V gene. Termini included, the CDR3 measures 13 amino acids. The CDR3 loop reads CASSWGQGTHSFF.

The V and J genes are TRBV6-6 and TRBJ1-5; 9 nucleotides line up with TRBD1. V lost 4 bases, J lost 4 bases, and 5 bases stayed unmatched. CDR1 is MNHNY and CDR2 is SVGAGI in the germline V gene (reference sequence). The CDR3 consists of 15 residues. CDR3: CASSSQQGANQPQHF. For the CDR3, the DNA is TGTGCCAGCAGTTCCCAACAGGGGGCAAATCAGCCCCAGCATTTT.

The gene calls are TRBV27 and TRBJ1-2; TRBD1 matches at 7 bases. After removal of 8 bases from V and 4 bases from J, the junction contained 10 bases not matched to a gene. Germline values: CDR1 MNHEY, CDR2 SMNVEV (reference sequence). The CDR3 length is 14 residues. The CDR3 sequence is CASRETGATYGYTF. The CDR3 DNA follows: TGTGCCAGCCGTGAAACAGGGGCTACCTATGGCTACACCTTC.

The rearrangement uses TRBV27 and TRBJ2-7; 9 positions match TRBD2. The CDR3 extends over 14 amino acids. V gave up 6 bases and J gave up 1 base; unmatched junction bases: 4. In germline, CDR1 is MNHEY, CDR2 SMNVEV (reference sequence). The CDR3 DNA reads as TGTGCCAGCAGAAGCGGGGGGATTTCCTACGAGCAGTACTTC. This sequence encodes CASRSGGISYEQYF.